Listed below are T cell receptor beta chains from one sample, sequenced in a study of cytomegalovirus exposure and HLA in healthy donors. TCRdb's table, derived via immunoSEQ multiplex PCR, lists solely in-frame clones and lacks some. This sample yields 130,000 or so clones, of which 74% are seen a single time; 4.3% belongs to the top ten. The sequencing sample was made of PBMCs. These receptors were taken from a man between 18 and 29 years old in good health and CMV-seropositive. Each CDR3 is given with its conserved first and last residue. D genes are given only for firm matches. Only part of the rows carry a size: once, few, many, or a class if the clone is expanded.

clone size	J gene	D gene	V gene	CDR3 DNA	CDR3 protein
.	TRBJ2-3	TRBD2	TRBV28	TGTGCCAGCAGTTTCCGGACTAGCGGGACAGATACGCAGTATTTT	CASSFRTSGTDTQYF
.	TRBJ2-2	.	TRBV11-2	TGTGCCAGCAGCTCGGACGCGGCGGGCGGGGAGCTGTTTTTT	CASSSDAAGGELFF
.	TRBJ2-7	.	TRBV4-1	TGCGCCAGCAGCCAAGAAGGTCCAGGCCCCTACGAGCAGTACTTC	CASSQEGPGPYEQYF
.	TRBJ2-7	.	TRBV7-2	TGTGCCAGCAGCTTAAGCGGCGGGTACGAGCAGTACTTC	CASSLSGGYEQYF
.	TRBJ2-5	.	TRBV7-6	TGTGCCAGCAGCTTAGCTAACCAAGAGACCCAGTACTTC	CASSLANQETQYF
.	TRBJ2-7	TRBD2	TRBV6-4	TGTGCCAGCAGTGCTAGCGGGGAATCCTACGAGCAGTACTTC	CASSASGESYEQYF
once	TRBJ2-5	.	TRBV7-3	TGTGCCAGCAGCACCTACCGGGACACCCCCCTCTACTTC	CASSTYRDTPLYF
.	TRBJ2-1	TRBD2	TRBV27	TGTGCCAGCAGTTCCCAAGCCAATGGACTAGCTTACAATGAGCAGTTCTTC	CASSSQANGLAYNEQFF
few	TRBJ1-3	.	TRBV15	TGTGCCACCAGCTTTTCGGGAAACACCATATATTTT	CATSFSGNTIYF
.	TRBJ1-2	TRBD1	TRBV18	TGTGCCAGCTCACCACTATACGACAGGGAACACTATGGCTACACCTTC	CASSPLYDREHYGYTF
.	TRBJ1-2	.	TRBV2	TGTGCCAGCAGTGAATATGTGGGCTACACCTTC	CASSEYVGYTF
.	TRBJ2-5	TRBD2	TRBV27	TGTGCCAGCAGAATGGGACTAGCGGGAGTACAAGAGACCCAGTACTTC	CASRMGLAGVQETQYF
.	TRBJ2-7	.	TRBV6-5	TGTGCCAGCAGTTACTCGGGCGGACAGGGAGGGGACGAGCAGTACTTC	CASSYSGGQGGDEQYF
.	TRBJ2-1	TRBD2	TRBV28	TGTGCCAGCAGGACGGGGGGGCTAAATGAGCAGTTCTTC	CASRTGGLNEQFF
.	TRBJ2-1	TRBD2	TRBV14	TGTGCCAGCAGCCAGTACCGCGGGGGGGCCTACTACAATGAGCAGTTCTTC	CASSQYRGGAYYNEQFF
.	TRBJ1-1	.	TRBV2	TGTGCCAGCGAGGCGAAGGTTGGCACTGAAGCTTTCTTT	CASEAKVGTEAFF
.	TRBJ2-3	.	TRBV7-2	TGTGCCAGCGGGCGAGGGGGACCAGATACGCAGTATTTT	CASGRGGPDTQYF
.	TRBJ2-3	TRBD2	TRBV6-5	TGTGCCAGCAGTTACACTAGCGGGAGCCAAGATACGCAGTATTTT	CASSYTSGSQDTQYF
few	TRBJ1-5	.	TRBV28	TGTGCCAGCAGTTCTTACAGGGACGGTCAGCCCCAGCATTTT	CASSSYRDGQPQHF
.	TRBJ1-2	TRBD1	TRBV28	TGTGCCAGCAGTTCCCCTCAACAGGGGGCGCAGGGCTATGGCTACACCTTC	CASSSPQQGAQGYGYTF
few	TRBJ2-7	TRBD1	TRBV19	TGTGCCAGTAGTATCTGGACAGGGAGCTACGAGCAGTACTTC	CASSIWTGSYEQYF
.	TRBJ1-2	.	TRBV7-2	TGTGCCAGCAGCGCAACTAGCGGGAACTATGGCTACACCTTC	CASSATSGNYGYTF
few	TRBJ2-7	TRBD1	TRBV5-5	TGTGCCAGCAGCTTCTTGGACAGGGCCGAGCAGTACTTC	CASSFLDRAEQYF
few	TRBJ1-1	.	TRBV21-1	TGTGCCAGCAGCAAAGCGTGTAGGGATAAACTAGTCACTGAAGCTTTCTTT	CASSKACRDKLVTEAFF
many	TRBJ2-7	TRBD2	TRBV7-2	TGTGCCAGCAGCTTAAGGGCGGGAGCGTCCTACGAGCAGTACTTC	CASSLRAGASYEQYF
.	TRBJ2-6	.	TRBV10-1	TGCGCCAGCAGTAGCCTCAGGGGAATTGGGGCCAACGTCCTGACTTTC	CASSSLRGIGANVLTF
.	TRBJ2-7	.	TRBV11-2	TGTGCCAGCAGCTCCGTCAGCGCGGAGGCCTACGAGCAGTACTTC	CASSSVSAEAYEQYF
.	TRBJ2-7	.	TRBV7-8	TGTGCCAGCAGCTCAGTCAGGCTCGAGCAGTACTTC	CASSSVRLEQYF
few	TRBJ2-7	TRBD2	TRBV5-8	TGTGCCAGCAGCTTTAGCGGGGTTCCCTACGAGCAGTACTTC	CASSFSGVPYEQYF
.	TRBJ1-3	.	TRBV28	TGTGCCAGCAGTTCCCCCGCCAGGGCGATCTCTGGAAACACCATATATTTT	CASSSPARAISGNTIYF
few	TRBJ2-7	.	TRBV6-5	TGTGCCAGCAGCCAAGGGAGAGAGCAGTACTTC	CASSQGREQYF
once	TRBJ2-7	.	TRBV11-2	TGTGCCAGCAGCTTACCAGAGGCCCACGAGCAGTACTTC	CASSLPEAHEQYF
.	TRBJ1-1	.	TRBV10-2	TGCGCCAGCAGTGAAAGGGGATCTGAAGCTTTCTTT	CASSERGSEAFF
.	TRBJ1-4	.	TRBV5-6	TGTGCCAGCAGCTTGAGAGGGAATGAAAAACTGTTTTTT	CASSLRGNEKLFF
.	TRBJ2-5	TRBD1	TRBV10-1	TGCGCCAGCAGTGAGTCTGGACAGGCGCAAGAGACCCAGTACTTC	CASSESGQAQETQYF
.	TRBJ2-1	TRBD2	TRBV12-5	TGTGCTAGTGGCCTAGACCAGCTGCGGGGGAGTTACAATGAGCAGTTCTTC	CASGLDQLRGSYNEQFF
.	TRBJ2-1	TRBD2	TRBV7-9	TGTGCCAGCAGCTTTGGGACTAGTAACAATGAGCAGTTCTTC	CASSFGTSNNEQFF
.	TRBJ1-4	.	TRBV4-3	TGCGCCAGCAGCCACCTTCGGGGTGAAAAACTGTTTTTT	CASSHLRGEKLFF
.	TRBJ1-1	TRBD1	TRBV6-5	TGTGCCAGCAGTTACCTGGCAGGGGGCAACACTGAAGCTTTCTTT	CASSYLAGGNTEAFF
.	TRBJ2-7	TRBD1	TRBV6-5	TGTGCCAGCCACGGACAGGGCACAACCTACGAGCAGTACTTC	CASHGQGTTYEQYF
once	TRBJ2-7	.	TRBV7-9	TGTGCCAGCAGCTTGGGACTCGCTAGCTCCTACGAGCAGTACTTC	CASSLGLASSYEQYF
few	TRBJ2-7	TRBD1	TRBV6-5	TGTGCCAGCAGTTCTCCGGGACAGTCCTACGAGCAGTACTTC	CASSSPGQSYEQYF
.	TRBJ2-4	TRBD2	TRBV27	TGTGCCACCGCCGAGGGAGGACTAGGTAAAAACATTCAGTACTTC	CATAEGGLGKNIQYF